These 19 T cell receptor beta chains originate from one sample sequenced in a study of post-analysis software for immune sequencing data. Prepared libraries of TCR beta cDNA carried unique molecular identifiers. TCRdb passed the PCR reads through MiXCR, listing each CDR3 protein once. The sample has about 540,000 distinct CDR3 sequences, under 40% seen once; the top ten hold roughly 6%. Antigen specificity for these receptors is unknown. Notes on the study in general: In patients, about five TRBV segments were more frequent than in controls, with TRBV5-6, TRBV5-1 and TRBV20-1 among them.

Sequencing was done on a sample of blood. Source of these receptors: a girl aged 2-17 years with multiple sclerosis.

The genes are TRBV10-3 and TRBJ1-2; D ambiguous. Germline CDR1 reads ENHRY; CDR2 reads SYGVKD. The CDR3 extends over 15 amino acids. With 3 bases removed from V and 5 bases from J, the gap between germline ends came to 16 bases. The CDR3 protein is CAISDPLRWAYGYTF. DNA of the CDR3: TGTGCCATCAGTGACCCCCTCCGGTGGGCTTATGGCTACACCTTC.

The chain recombines TRBV20-1 with TRBJ1-1, with a weak D call TRBD1 (5 bases). Germline CDR1 is DFQATT and CDR2 is SNEGSKA (reference sequence). The V end lost 0 bases, the J end lost 3 bases, and 17 bases lay between the germline ends. This CDR3 is built from 16 residues. CDR3 loop: CSARDNGKGIYTEAFF. Written as DNA, the CDR3 is TGCAGTGCTAGAGATAACGGAAAGGGGATATACACTGAAGCTTTCTTT.

The rearrangement links TRBV4-1 to TRBJ2-3, with D possibly being TRBD1 (6 bases). This CDR3 has 17 residues. Germline CDR1 and CDR2: MGHRA and YSYEKL. The V and J ends lost 3 bases and 6 bases respectively, with 22 bases between them. CDR3 sequence reads: CASSQYGTTARMDTQYF. In DNA form, the CDR3 reads TGCGCCAGCAGCCAGTACGGGACAACGGCCCGGATGGATACGCAGTATTTT.

The table lists this clonotype with a count of one. The V call is TRBV24-1, the J call TRBJ2-1; TRBD2 agrees at 13 bases. The CDR3 has 16 residues. V was clipped by 5 bases and J by 5 bases; unmatched bases: 5. Germline V gene sequence: CDR1 KGHDR, CDR2 SFDVKD. CDR3 region: CATSARLAGGNNEQFF. CDR3 coding DNA: TGTGCCACCAGTGCCAGACTAGCGGGGGGTAACAATGAGCAGTTCTTC.

This sequence joins TRBV12-3 or TRBV12-4 and TRBJ1-4; a possible D gene is TRBD1 (6 bases). The CDR3 length is 12 residues. V lost 5 bases and J 8 bases, leaving 9 bases between the germline ends. The CDR3 spells CASSIDREKLFF. The CDR3 DNA sequence: TGTGCCAGCAGTATCGACAGGGAAAAACTGTTTTTT.

In the case of this clonotype: At one end the junction does not follow the germline gene, possibly because of a read error. The rearrangement uses TRBV4-1 and TRBJ2-5, with TRBD1 identical over 9 bases. The end of the DNA fits TRBJ2-7 better, so the J call may be wrong. Per germline, CDR1 MGHRA and CDR2 YSYEKL. The CDR3 covers 14 residues. The CDR3 DNA reads as TGCGCCAACAGCCCTTTAACAGGGGGCTTCGAGCAGTACTTC. Translating it yields CANSPLTGGFEQYF.

The gene calls are TRBV29-1 and TRBJ1-1, with TRBD1 matching 7 bases. This CDR3 has 13 residues. Trimming at V came to 5 bases and at J to 5 bases, leaving 8 bases not matched to a gene. Germline CDR1 SQVTM, CDR2 ANQGSEA. The CDR3 spells CSVLGDSWTEAFF. DNA of the CDR3: TGCAGCGTTTTGGGGGACAGTTGGACTGAAGCTTTCTTT. Looking up the rest from reference TRBV29-1 and TRBJ1-1 gives the full variable domain: SAVISQKPSRDICQRGTSLTIQCQVDSQVTMMFWYRQQPGQSLTLIATANQGSEATYESGFVIDKFPISRPNLTFSTLTVSNMSPEDSSIYLCSVLGDSWTEAFFGQGTRLTVV.

V usage is TRBV9 and J usage is TRBJ2-7; perhaps TRBD2 as D (7 bases). The CDR3 runs 16 residues. V lost 3 bases and J lost 2, with 18 bases in between. Germline V gene sequence: CDR1 SGDLS, CDR2 YYNGEE. As DNA, the CDR3 is TGTGCCAGCAGCGGCGGAGGGGGGGGCACGGCCTACGAGCAGTACTTC. Residues: CASSGGGGGTAYEQYF.

This chain's CDR3 is CASSQEWGRGNIQYF. The CDR3 nucleotides read TGTGCCAGCAGCCAAGAGTGGGGTCGGGGAAACATTCAGTACTTC. The genes are TRBV4-2 and TRBJ2-4, with a tentative D call TRBD2 (5 bases). Trimming took off 0 bases at V and 6 bases at J, with 12 bases between the two ends. Per the germline V gene, CDR1 is LGHNA and CDR2 is YNFKEQ. The CDR3 has 15 residues.

Only a few counts were recorded for this clonotype. V and J are TRBV10-3 and TRBJ2-3; D uncertain. The germline gives CDR1 ENHRY, CDR2 SYGVKD. V dropped 1 base and J dropped 6 bases, with 2 bases sitting between them. The length of the CDR3 is 11 residues. DNA for the CDR3: TGTGCCATCAGTGAGTTTGATACGCAGTATTTT. This sequence encodes CAISEFDTQYF.

This chain connects TRBV4-1 to TRBJ1-4, with TRBD1 as a possible D gene (6 bases). V lost 3 bases and J lost 7, with 15 bases in between. CDR1 MGHRA and CDR2 YSYEKL come from the germline V gene. There are 15 residues in the CDR3. CDR3 sequence reads: CASSQRGVEGEKLFF. CDR3 DNA: TGCGCCAGCAGCCAGAGGGGGGTTGAGGGTGAAAAACTGTTTTTT.

V usage is TRBV15 and J usage is TRBJ1-5; D not certain. From germline, CDR1 is LNHNV and CDR2 YYDKDF (reference sequence). Trimming cost V 1 base and J 4 bases, with 8 bases left between them. The CDR3 consists of 14 residues. The CDR3 sequence: CATSRGFRNQPQHF. CDR3 nucleotides: TGTGCCACCAGCAGAGGTTTTCGGAATCAGCCCCAGCATTTT.

The genes are TRBV3-1 and TRBJ2-1; D might be TRBD1 (7 bases). Trimming cost V 3 bases and J 7 bases, with 16 bases left between them. The CDR3 sequence is 15 residues long. Germline values: CDR1 LGHDT, CDR2 YNNKEL (reference sequence). The CDR3 coding sequence is TGTGCCAGCAGCCAGGACCCCTCAGGGGGGAATGAGCAGTTCTTC. Translation: CASSQDPSGGNEQFF.

This chain connects TRBV27 to TRBJ2-1; D might be TRBD1 (5 bases). Germline V gene lookup returns CDR1 MNHEY and CDR2 SMNVEV (reference sequence). The CDR3 consists of 13 residues. The ends were cut back, 0 bases at V and 9 bases at J, with 9 bases in the middle. CDR3 loop: CASSLSRVGEQFF. The CDR3 nucleotides read TGTGCCAGCAGTTTATCCAGGGTCGGTGAGCAGTTCTTC.

This clonotype was recorded a few times. The CDR3 DNA follows: TGTGCCACCAGCAGAGATCTAGCGGGGGGTGCGGAGACCCAGTACTTC. It encodes CATSRDLAGGAETQYF. The chain is built from TRBV15 and TRBJ2-5; 11 bases line up with TRBD2. Germline assignment: CDR1 LNHNV and CDR2 YYDKDF (reference sequence). The CDR3 has 16 residues. J gave up 5 bases and V 0 bases, and 5 bases lay outside the gene matches.

The chain is built from TRBV20-1 and TRBJ2-5; TRBD2 aligns across 8 bases. This CDR3 spans 14 amino acids. Germline lookup yields CDR1 DFQATT and CDR2 SNEGSKA (reference sequence). The V segment lost 4 bases and the J segment 4 bases; nucleotides outside the gene matches: 8. The CDR3, as DNA: TGCAGTGCTACCGGGAGGGGGAGTGTAGAGACCCAGTACTTC. Its translation: CSATGRGSVETQYF.

As concerns this clonotype: An end of the junction differs from the germline gene, which may be a read error. The V and J genes are TRBV7-9 and TRBJ2-1; perhaps TRBD2 as D (5 bases). This CDR3 comprises 13 residues. The germline gives CDR1 SEHNR, CDR2 FQNEAQ (reference sequence). CDR3 residues: CAGSLDGEGEQFF. In nucleotides, the CDR3 is TGTGCCGGCAGCTTAGACGGGGAAGGTGAGCAGTTCTTC.

This clonotype has just a few counts. This sequence joins TRBV11-2 and TRBJ2-7; 9 nucleotides line up with TRBD2. Germline V CDR1 and CDR2: SGHAT, FQNNGV. The trim removed 2 bases at V and 4 bases at J, leaving 15 bases unmatched. The CDR3 is 18 residues long. The CDR3 region has the DNA TGTGCCAGCAGCTTACCGGTGAGGGCTAGCGGGGAAAATTACGAGCAGTACTTC. It yields the protein CASSLPVRASGENYEQYF.

This clonotype was picked up a small number of times. The V call is TRBV6-6, the J call TRBJ1-2, with 9 positions matching TRBD1. Germline CDR1 is MNHNY and CDR2 is SVGAGI (reference sequence). The V and J ends lost 0 bases and 7 bases, in that order; junction bases with no gene match: 12. CDR3 length equals 17 residues. Here the CDR3 DNA reads TGTGCCAGCAGTTACTCAATGGGACAGGGAGTATTTAGTGGCTACACCTTC. It translates to CASSYSMGQGVFSGYTF.